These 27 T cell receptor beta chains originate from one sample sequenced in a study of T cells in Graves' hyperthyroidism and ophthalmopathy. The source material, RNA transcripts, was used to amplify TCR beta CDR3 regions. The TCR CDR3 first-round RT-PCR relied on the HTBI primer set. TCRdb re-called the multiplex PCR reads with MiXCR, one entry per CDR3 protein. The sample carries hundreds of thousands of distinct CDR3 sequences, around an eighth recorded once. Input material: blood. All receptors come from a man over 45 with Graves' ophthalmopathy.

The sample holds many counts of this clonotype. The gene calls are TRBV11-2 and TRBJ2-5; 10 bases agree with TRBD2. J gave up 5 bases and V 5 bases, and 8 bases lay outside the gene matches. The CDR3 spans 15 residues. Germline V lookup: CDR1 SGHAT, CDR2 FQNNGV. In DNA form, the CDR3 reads TGTGCCAGCAGCATAATAGCGGGAGGATCGGAGACCCAGTACTTC. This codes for CASSIIAGGSETQYF. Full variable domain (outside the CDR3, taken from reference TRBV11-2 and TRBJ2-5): EAGVAQSPRYKIIEKRQSVAFWCNPISGHATLYWYQQILGQGPKLLIQFQNNGVVDDSQLPKDRFSAERLKGVDSTLKIQPAKLEDSAVYLCASSIIAGGSETQYFGPGTRLLVL.

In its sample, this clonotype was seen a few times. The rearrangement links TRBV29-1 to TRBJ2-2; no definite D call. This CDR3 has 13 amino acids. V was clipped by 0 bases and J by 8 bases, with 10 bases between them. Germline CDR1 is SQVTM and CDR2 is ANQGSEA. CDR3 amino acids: CSVEDVRSGELFF. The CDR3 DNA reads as TGCAGCGTTGAAGACGTGCGGTCAGGGGAGCTGTTTTTT.

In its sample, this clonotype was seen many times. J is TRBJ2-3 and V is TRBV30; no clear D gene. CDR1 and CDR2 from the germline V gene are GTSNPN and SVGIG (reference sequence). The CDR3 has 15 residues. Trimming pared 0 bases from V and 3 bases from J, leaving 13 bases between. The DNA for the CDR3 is TGTGCCTGGAGTGTAGTCAATAGCCCGACAGATACGCAGTATTTT. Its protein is CAWSVVNSPTDTQYF. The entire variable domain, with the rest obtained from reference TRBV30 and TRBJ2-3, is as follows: SQTIHQWPATLVQPVGSPLSLECTVEGTSNPNLYWYRQAAGRGLQLLFYSVGIGQISSEVPQNLSASRPQDRQFILSSKKLLLSDSGFYLCAWSVVNSPTDTQYFGPGTRLTVL.

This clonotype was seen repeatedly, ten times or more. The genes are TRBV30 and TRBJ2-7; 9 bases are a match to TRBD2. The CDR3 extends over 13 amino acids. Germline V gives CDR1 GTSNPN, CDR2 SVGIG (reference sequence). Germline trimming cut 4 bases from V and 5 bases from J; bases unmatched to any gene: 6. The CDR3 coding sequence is TGTGCCTGGACCGCGGGGGGGCGAAACGAGCAGTACTTC. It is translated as CAWTAGGRNEQYF.

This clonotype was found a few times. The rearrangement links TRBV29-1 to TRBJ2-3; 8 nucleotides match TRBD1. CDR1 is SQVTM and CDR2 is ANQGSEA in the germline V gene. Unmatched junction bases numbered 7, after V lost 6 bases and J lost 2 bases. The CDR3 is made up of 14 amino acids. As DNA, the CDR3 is TGCAGCGTAGCCACAGGGGGATCCACAGATACGCAGTATTTT. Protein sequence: CSVATGGSTDTQYF.

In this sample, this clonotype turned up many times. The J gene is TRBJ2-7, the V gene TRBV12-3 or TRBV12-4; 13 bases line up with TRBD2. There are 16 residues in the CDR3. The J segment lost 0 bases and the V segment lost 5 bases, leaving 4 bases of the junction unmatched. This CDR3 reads CASSPGTSGISYEQYF. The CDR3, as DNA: TGTGCCAGCAGTCCGGGGACTAGCGGGATCTCCTACGAGCAGTACTTC.

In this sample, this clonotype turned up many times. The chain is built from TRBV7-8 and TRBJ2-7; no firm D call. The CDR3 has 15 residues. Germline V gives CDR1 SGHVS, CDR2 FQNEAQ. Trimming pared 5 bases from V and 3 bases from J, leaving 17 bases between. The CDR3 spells CASSPPRRIGYEQYF. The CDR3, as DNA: TGTGCCAGCAGCCCGCCTCGCAGGATAGGCTACGAGCAGTACTTC.

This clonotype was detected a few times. The CDR3 DNA follows: TGTGCCAGCAGTCTGATTAGCGGGAGGAGGACCGGGGAGCTGTTTTTT. It encodes CASSLISGRRTGELFF. This rearrangement joins TRBV27 to TRBJ2-2, with 10 positions matching TRBD2. This CDR3 spans 16 amino acids. The germline V gene has CDR1 MNHEY and CDR2 SMNVEV (reference sequence). Trimming at V came to 5 bases and at J to 5 bases, leaving 8 bases not matched to a gene.

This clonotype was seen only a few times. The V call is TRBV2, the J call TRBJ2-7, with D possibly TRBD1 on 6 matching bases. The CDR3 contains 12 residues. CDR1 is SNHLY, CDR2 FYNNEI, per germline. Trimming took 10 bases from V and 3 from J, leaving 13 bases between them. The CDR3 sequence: CATRRDNYEQYF. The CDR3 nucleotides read TGTGCCACCAGACGGGACAACTACGAGCAGTACTTC.

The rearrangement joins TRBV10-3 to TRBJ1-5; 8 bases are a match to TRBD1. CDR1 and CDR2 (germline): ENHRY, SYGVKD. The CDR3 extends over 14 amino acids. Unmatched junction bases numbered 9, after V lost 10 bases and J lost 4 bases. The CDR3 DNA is TGTGCCACCCAAGCCGGGACAGGAAATCAGCCCCAGCATTTT. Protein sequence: CATQAGTGNQPQHF.

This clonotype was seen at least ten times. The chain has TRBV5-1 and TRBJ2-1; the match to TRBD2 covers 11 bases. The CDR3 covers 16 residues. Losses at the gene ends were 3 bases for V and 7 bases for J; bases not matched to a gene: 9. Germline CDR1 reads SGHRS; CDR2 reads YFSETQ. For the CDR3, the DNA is TGCGCCAGCAGCTACCCCGGGACTAGCGGTACTAATGAGCAGTTCTTC. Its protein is CASSYPGTSGTNEQFF. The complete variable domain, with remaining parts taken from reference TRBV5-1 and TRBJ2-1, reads KAGVTQTPRYLIKTRGQQVTLSCSPISGHRSVSWYQQTPGQGLQFLFEYFSETQRNKGNFPGRFSGRQFSNSRSEMNVSTLELGDSALYLCASSYPGTSGTNEQFFGPGTRLTVL.

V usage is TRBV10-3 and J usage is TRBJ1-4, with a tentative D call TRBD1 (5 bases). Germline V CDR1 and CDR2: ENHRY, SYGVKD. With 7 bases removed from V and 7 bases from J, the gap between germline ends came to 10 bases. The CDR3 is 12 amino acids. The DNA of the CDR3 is TGTGCCATCAAAGGGACCTCTGAAAAACTGTTTTTT. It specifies CAIKGTSEKLFF.

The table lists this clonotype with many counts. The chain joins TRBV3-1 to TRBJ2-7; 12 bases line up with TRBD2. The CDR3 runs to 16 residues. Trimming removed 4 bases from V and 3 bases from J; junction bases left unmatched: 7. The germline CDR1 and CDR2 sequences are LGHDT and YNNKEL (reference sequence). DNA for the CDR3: TGTGCCAGCAGCCCCCGGACTAGCGGGGCGTACTACGAGCAGTACTTC. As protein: CASSPRTSGAYYEQYF.

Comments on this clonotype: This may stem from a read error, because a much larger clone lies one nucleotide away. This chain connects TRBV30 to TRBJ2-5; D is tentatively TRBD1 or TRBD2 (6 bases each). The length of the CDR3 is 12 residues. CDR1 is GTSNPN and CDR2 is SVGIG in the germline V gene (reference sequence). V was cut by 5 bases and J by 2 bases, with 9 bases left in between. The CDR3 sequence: CAWGGQQETQYF. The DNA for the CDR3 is TGTGCCTGGGGGGGGCAGCAAGAGACCCAGTACTTC.

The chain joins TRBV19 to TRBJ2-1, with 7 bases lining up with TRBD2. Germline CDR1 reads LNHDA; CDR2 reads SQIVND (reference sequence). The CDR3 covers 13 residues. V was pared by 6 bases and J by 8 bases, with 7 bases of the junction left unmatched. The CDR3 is CASSGGRSYEQFF. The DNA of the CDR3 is TGTGCCAGTAGCGGGGGGAGGTCTTATGAGCAGTTCTTC.

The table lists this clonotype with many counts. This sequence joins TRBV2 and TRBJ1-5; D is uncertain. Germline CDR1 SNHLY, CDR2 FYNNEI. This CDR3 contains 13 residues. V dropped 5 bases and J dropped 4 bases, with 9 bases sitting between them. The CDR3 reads CASSSFPNQPQHF. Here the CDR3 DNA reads TGTGCCAGCAGTTCTTTCCCAAATCAGCCCCAGCATTTT.

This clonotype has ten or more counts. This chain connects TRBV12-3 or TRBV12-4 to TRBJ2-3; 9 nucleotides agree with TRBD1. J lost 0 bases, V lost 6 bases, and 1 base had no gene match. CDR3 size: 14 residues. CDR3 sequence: CASRTGGSTDTQYF. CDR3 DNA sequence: TGTGCCAGCAGGACAGGGGGAAGCACAGATACGCAGTATTTT.

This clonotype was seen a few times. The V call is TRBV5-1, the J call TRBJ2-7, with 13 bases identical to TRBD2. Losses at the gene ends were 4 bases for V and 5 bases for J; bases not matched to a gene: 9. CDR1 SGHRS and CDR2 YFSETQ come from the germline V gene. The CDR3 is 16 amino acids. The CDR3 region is CASSHGTSGVKNEQYF. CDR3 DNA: TGCGCCAGCAGCCACGGGACTAGCGGGGTGAAAAACGAGCAGTACTTC.

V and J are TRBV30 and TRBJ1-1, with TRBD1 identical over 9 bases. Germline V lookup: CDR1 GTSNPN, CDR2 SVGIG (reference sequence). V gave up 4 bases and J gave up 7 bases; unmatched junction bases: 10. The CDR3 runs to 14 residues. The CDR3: CAWNTGTGKDEAFF. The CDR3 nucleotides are TGTGCCTGGAATACGGGGACAGGGAAGGATGAAGCTTTCTTT.

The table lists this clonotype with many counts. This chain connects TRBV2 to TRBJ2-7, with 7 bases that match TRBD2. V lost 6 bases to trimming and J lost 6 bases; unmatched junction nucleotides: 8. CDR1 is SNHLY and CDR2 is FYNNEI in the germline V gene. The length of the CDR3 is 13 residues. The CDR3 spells CASRNGGVGEQYF. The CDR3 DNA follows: TGTGCCAGCAGAAATGGGGGGGTCGGCGAGCAGTACTTC.

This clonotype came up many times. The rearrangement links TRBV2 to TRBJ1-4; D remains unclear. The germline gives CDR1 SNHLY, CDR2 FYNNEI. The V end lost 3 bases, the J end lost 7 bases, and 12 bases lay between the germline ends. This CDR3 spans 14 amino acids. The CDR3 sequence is CASSEATSGEKLFF. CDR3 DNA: TGTGCCAGCAGTGAGGCCACAAGTGGTGAAAAACTGTTTTTT.

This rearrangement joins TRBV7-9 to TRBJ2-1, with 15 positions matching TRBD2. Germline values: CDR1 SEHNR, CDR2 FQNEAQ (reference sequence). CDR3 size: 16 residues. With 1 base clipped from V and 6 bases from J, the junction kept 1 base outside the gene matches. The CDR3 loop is CASSLGGLAGGNEQFF. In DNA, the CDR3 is TGTGCCAGCAGCTTAGGGGGACTAGCGGGAGGCAATGAGCAGTTCTTC.

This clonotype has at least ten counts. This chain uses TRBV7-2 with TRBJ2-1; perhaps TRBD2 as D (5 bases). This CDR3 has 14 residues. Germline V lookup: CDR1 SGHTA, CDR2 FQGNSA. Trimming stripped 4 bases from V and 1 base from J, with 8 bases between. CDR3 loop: CASSYSVSYNEQFF. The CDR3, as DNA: TGTGCCAGCAGCTATAGCGTTTCCTACAATGAGCAGTTCTTC.

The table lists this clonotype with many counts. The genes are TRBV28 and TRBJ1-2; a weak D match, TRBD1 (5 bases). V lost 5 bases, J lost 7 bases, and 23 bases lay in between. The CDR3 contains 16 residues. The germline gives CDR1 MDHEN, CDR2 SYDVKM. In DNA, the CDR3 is TGTGCCAGCAGTCGAAGTGGACATTCCCAAGGGACTGGCTACACCTTC. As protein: CASSRSGHSQGTGYTF.

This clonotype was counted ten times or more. The CDR3 DNA reads TGTGCCAGCAGCCGCACAGGGGGGTTTGCCAAAAACATTCAGTACTTC. Protein product: CASSRTGGFAKNIQYF. The J gene is TRBJ2-4, the V gene TRBV7-9; 8 nucleotides match TRBD1. The CDR3 consists of 16 residues. Germline V gives CDR1 SEHNR, CDR2 FQNEAQ (reference sequence). V dropped 5 bases and J dropped 1; count of bases not matched to a gene: 7.

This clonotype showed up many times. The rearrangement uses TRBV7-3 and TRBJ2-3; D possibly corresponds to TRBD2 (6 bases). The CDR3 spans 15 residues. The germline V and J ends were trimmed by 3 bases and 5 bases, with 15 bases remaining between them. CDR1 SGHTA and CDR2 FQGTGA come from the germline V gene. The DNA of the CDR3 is TGTGCCAGCAGCTTGCGGCGGAGGGCCCGAGATACGCAGTATTTT. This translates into CASSLRRRARDTQYF.

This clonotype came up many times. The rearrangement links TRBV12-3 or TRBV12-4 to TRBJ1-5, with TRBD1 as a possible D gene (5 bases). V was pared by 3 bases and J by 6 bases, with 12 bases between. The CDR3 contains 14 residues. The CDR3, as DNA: TGTGCCAGCAGTTTTACGGCAGGGTCTCAGCCCCAGCATTTT. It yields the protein CASSFTAGSQPQHF.